This TCR beta chain is from a study of neoadjuvant anti-PD-1 for oral cavity cancer. Sequencing was performed with immunoSEQ multiplex PCR; in TCRdb, only in-frame clones are kept and a portion is missing. Among 72,000 or so clones listed, about 90% were seen once. The CDR3 extends over 13 amino acids. Germline CDR1 SGHTA, CDR2 FQGNSA. V lost 3 bases to trimming and J lost 4 bases, with 9 bases between them. A remark on this clone: Its target is unknown.

Study-wide findings and caveats: Pretreatment Treg/Th17 ratio correlated inversely with post-treatment tumor clonality.

Time point meaning: after neoadjuvant nivolumab, at surgical resection. These newly diagnosed stage II-IVA oral cavity squamous cell carcinoma patients had no prior systemic or radiation treatment. The chain carries TRBV7-2 and TRBJ1-1, with a possible D match to TRBD1 (6 bases). This TCR was recovered from a person aged 40 to 85 with oral cavity squamous cell carcinoma. Sample: PBMCs, taken after nivolumab (anti-PD-1) treatment. DNA of the CDR3: TGTGCCAGCAGCTTGGGGGCGCGCACTGAAGCTTTCTTT. This encodes CASSLGARTEAFF. Looking up the rest from reference TRBV7-2 and TRBJ1-1 gives the full variable domain: GAGVSQSPSNKVTEKGKDVELRCDPISGHTALYWYRQSLGQGLEFLIYFQGNSAPDKSGLPSDRFSAERTGGSVSTLTIQRTQQEDSAVYLCASSLGARTEAFFGQGTRLTVV.